The 12 T cell receptor beta chains below come from one sample, sequenced in a study of blood T cell repertoires in COVID-19. Assay used: immunoSEQ multiplex PCR; TCRdb lists only in-frame clones, some missing. Of about 440,000 clones listed, about 90% are singletons. Sequencing input: PBMCs or T cells enriched from blood (not recorded which). Every receptor here comes from a woman between 18 and 29 years old with acute COVID-19.

The V gene is TRBV11-3, the J gene TRBJ1-6; D is unclear. Trimming cost V 0 bases and J 7 bases, with 4 bases left between them. The CDR3 covers 13 residues. Germline V gives CDR1 SGHNT, CDR2 YENEEA. The CDR3 DNA follows: TGTGCCAGCAGCTTAGATCAGAATTCACCCCTCCACTTT. Protein product: CASSLDQNSPLHF.

This sequence joins TRBV7-9 and TRBJ1-3; weak D call: TRBD1 (5 bases). The V and J ends lost 1 base and 8 bases respectively, with 12 bases between them. CDR1 and CDR2 from the germline V gene are SEHNR and FQNEAQ (reference sequence). The CDR3 covers 14 residues. CDR3 DNA: TGTGCCAGCAGCTTAGTAGGGGCCTTAGACACCATATATTTT. This gives the protein CASSLVGALDTIYF.

The V gene is TRBV5-5, the J gene TRBJ2-3, with D uncertain. From germline, CDR1 is SGHKS and CDR2 YYEKEE (reference sequence). Trimming took off 0 bases at V and 2 bases at J, with 10 bases between the two ends. The length of the CDR3 is 15 residues. CDR3: CASSLAEFHTDTQYF. DNA for the CDR3: TGTGCCAGCAGCTTGGCTGAGTTTCACACAGATACGCAGTATTTT.

This clone was picked up a small number of times. The chain links TRBV25-1 to TRBJ2-7, with TRBD2 identical over 7 bases. Germline values: CDR1 MGHDK, CDR2 SYGVNS. The CDR3 extends over 13 amino acids. The J segment lost 0 bases and the V segment lost 4 bases, leaving 0 bases of the junction unmatched. The CDR3 here is CASSVAGSYEQYF. The CDR3 nucleotides are TGTGCCAGCAGTGTAGCGGGCTCCTACGAGCAGTACTTC.

There are a few counts of this clone. The rearrangement joins TRBV19 to TRBJ2-5; 8 nucleotides agree with TRBD1. This CDR3 comprises 13 residues. V shed 5 bases, J shed 5 bases, and the junction held 4 bases outside the gene matches. From germline, CDR1 is LNHDA and CDR2 SQIVND (reference sequence). The CDR3: CASSRTGPETQYF. CDR3 bases: TGTGCCAGTAGTCGGACAGGGCCCGAGACCCAGTACTTC.

The rearrangement joins TRBV28 to TRBJ1-6; a possible D gene is TRBD1 (6 bases). Trimming cost V 2 bases and J 8 bases, with 7 bases left between them. CDR3 length: 13 residues. CDR1 and CDR2 (germline): MDHEN, SYDVKM. As DNA, the CDR3 is TGTGCCAGCAGTTTAACAGGGTATTCACCCCTCCACTTT. Its protein product is CASSLTGYSPLHF.

The V call is TRBV18, the J call TRBJ2-7; TRBD2 is a possible D gene (5 bases). The germline gives CDR1 KGHSH, CDR2 LQKENI. V dropped 3 bases and J dropped 2 bases, with 8 bases sitting between them. The CDR3 is 13 amino acids. CDR3 DNA: TGTGCCAGCTCACCCCGAGGGCCCTACGAGCAGTACTTC. Amino acid sequence: CASSPRGPYEQYF.

The chain recombines TRBV21-1 with TRBJ1-2; the table's D call TRBD1 went unverified against the DNA. TRBV21-1 constitutes a pseudogene. This CDR3 contains 17 residues. CDR3: CASSKIVPRASNYGYTF. The CDR3 DNA reads as TGTGCCAGCAGCAAAATCGTCCCCAGGGCTTCTAACTATGGCTACACCTTC.

The chain employs TRBV7-3 and TRBJ1-2, with unresolved D. This CDR3 contains 14 residues. V was cut by 2 bases and J by 4 bases, with 11 bases left in between. CDR1 and CDR2 (germline): SGHTA, FQGTGA. The CDR3 sequence: CASSLETRFYGYTF. CDR3 sequence (DNA): TGTGCCAGCAGCTTAGAGACACGGTTCTATGGCTACACCTTC.

The V gene is TRBV29-1, the J gene TRBJ1-4; maybe TRBD1 (6 bases). This CDR3 has 13 amino acids. Germline V gene lookup returns CDR1 SQVTM and CDR2 ANQGSEA. Trimming took off 7 bases at V and 8 bases at J, with 17 bases between the two ends. The CDR3 here is CSAAVPGQEKLFF. Written as DNA, the CDR3 is TGCAGCGCCGCCGTCCCGGGACAAGAAAAACTGTTTTTT.

The V call is TRBV5-1, the J call TRBJ1-2; the D is unclear. The CDR3 sequence is 14 residues long. Trimming shortened V by 0 bases and J by 2 bases, and 8 bases separated the two germline ends. CDR1 is SGHRS and CDR2 is YFSETQ in the germline V gene. The CDR3 loop reads CASSLALANYGYTF. CDR3 in DNA: TGCGCCAGCAGCTTGGCCCTGGCCAACTATGGCTACACCTTC.

V gene TRBV27 combines with J gene TRBJ1-2; maybe TRBD1 (6 bases). In germline, CDR1 is MNHEY, CDR2 SMNVEV (reference sequence). The CDR3 consists of 14 residues. The V and J ends lost 6 bases and 5 bases respectively, with 16 bases between them. Here the CDR3 reads CASSPTGSGYGYTF. CDR3 nucleotide sequence: TGTGCCAGCAGCCCCACAGGGTCGGGGTATGGCTACACCTTC.